Listed here is a single T cell receptor (beta chain). In Seattle, patients joined the study during active infection and were tracked longitudinally. The entry originates in a study of blood T cell repertoires in COVID-19. Looking at the study overall: Researchers got acute and convalescent COVID-19 samples from the United States, Italy and Spain. From T cells, B-cell-depleted T cells, or PBMCs came the material, which was cDNA or gDNA.

As originally analysed: It was from reference gene primer amplification that nucleated cell counts were estimated. Assay: immunoSEQ multiplex PCR; the TCRdb copy retains only in-frame clones and omits some. V, J and clone size reflect that table, while D and trimming were determined from the DNA. This sample has some 520,000 clones, with roughly nine tenths found just once. V shed 0 bases, J shed 2 bases, and the junction held 3 bases outside the gene matches. This CDR3 has 15 residues. Germline loops: CDR1 SGHNT, CDR2 YYREEE (reference sequence). This chain connects TRBV5-4 to TRBJ1-2; 8 bases align to TRBD1. Sequenced sample: peripheral blood. The receptor comes from a man between 18 and 35 years old with COVID-19, enrolled during active disease. CDR3 DNA sequence: TGTGCCAGCAGCTTGGCCGGGACAGGAAACTATGGCTACACCTTC. This translates into CASSLAGTGNYGYTF.